Listed here are 25 T cell receptor beta chains from one sample, sequenced in a study of T cell responses to AZD1222 COVID-19 vaccine. TCRdb's table, derived via immunoSEQ multiplex PCR, lists solely in-frame clones and lacks some. Of roughly 120,000 clones in the sample, roughly nine tenths were seen once. The sequenced sample was peripheral blood, obtained on day 0 of AZD1222 vaccination. The receptors were sampled from an adult in good health.

The genes are TRBV12-1 and TRBJ1-2; the table names TRBD1, a call not compared with the DNA. TRBV12-1 is deemed a pseudogene. The CDR3 has 14 residues. CDR3 protein: CASRHTTGNYGYTF. For the CDR3, the DNA is TGTGCCAGCAGGCACACAACAGGGAACTATGGCTACACCTTC.

The rearrangement uses TRBV12-5 and TRBJ1-2; D is uncertain. This CDR3 contains 13 residues. Trimming cost V 0 bases and J 9 bases, with 11 bases left between them. Germline loops: CDR1 LGHNT, CDR2 FRNRAP. The CDR3 coding sequence is TGTGCTAGTGGTTTGGTGCCTCCCGGCCGCTACACCTTC. Protein sequence: CASGLVPPGRYTF.

This clone was observed once. The gene calls are TRBV6-2 or TRBV6-3 and TRBJ2-3; 7 bases align to TRBD2. Trimming at V came to 2 bases and at J to 2 bases, leaving 4 bases not matched to a gene. The V gene's germline CDR1 is MNHEY and CDR2 SVGEGT. The length of the CDR3 is 15 residues. The CDR3 nucleotides read TGTGCCAGCAGTTACGGACTAGGCTACACAGATACGCAGTATTTT. Translation gives CASSYGLGYTDTQYF.

V is TRBV27 and J is TRBJ2-7; D assignment may be TRBD1 or TRBD2 (5 bases each). Trimming took 5 bases from V and 2 from J, leaving 10 bases between them. CDR3 size: 13 residues. CDR1 MNHEY and CDR2 SMNVEV come from the germline V gene (reference sequence). The CDR3, as DNA: TGTGCCAGCAGTCCGGGACCAACCTACGAGCAGTACTTC. Protein product: CASSPGPTYEQYF.

This chain joins TRBV28 and TRBJ1-3, with TRBD1 matching over 8 bases. Trimming took 5 bases from V and 8 from J; bases not matched to a gene: 14. The length of the CDR3 is 16 residues. Germline V gene sequence: CDR1 MDHEN, CDR2 SYDVKM. The CDR3 reads CASSVLRGQGADTIYF. The CDR3 nucleotides read TGTGCCAGCAGTGTACTCCGAGGGCAGGGGGCGGACACCATATATTTT.

The J gene is TRBJ1-3, the V gene TRBV27; 8 bases are a match to TRBD1. In germline, CDR1 is MNHEY, CDR2 SMNVEV (reference sequence). The CDR3 runs 14 residues. The V gene end was trimmed by 6 bases and the J gene end by 2 bases; junction bases not matched to a gene: 3. For the CDR3, the DNA is TGTGCCAGCAGATCGGACAGGGCTGGAAACACCATATATTTT. Translating it yields CASRSDRAGNTIYF.

The rearrangement uses TRBV7-2 and TRBJ1-6, with a possible D match to TRBD1 (5 bases). There are 13 residues in the CDR3. V was clipped by 1 base and J by 12 bases, with 10 bases between them. Germline V gene data show CDR1 as SGHTA and CDR2 as FQGNSA. The CDR3 sequence is CASSLEGDRPLHF. The CDR3 DNA reads as TGTGCCAGCAGCTTAGAAGGTGACAGACCCCTCCACTTT.

In this sample, this clone turned up a few times. DNA of the CDR3: TGTGCCAGCAGTTTATTCCCGAACACTGAAGCTTTCTTT. Translating it yields CASSLFPNTEAFF. The chain joins TRBV6-2 or TRBV6-3 to TRBJ1-1; no clear D. Trimming pared 4 bases from V and 1 base from J, leaving 7 bases between. Germline assignment: CDR1 MNHEY and CDR2 SVGEGT. This CDR3 comprises 13 residues.

The V and J genes are TRBV5-1 and TRBJ2-5; 7 bases agree with TRBD1. J gave up 2 bases and V 0 bases, and 4 bases lay outside the gene matches. The CDR3 runs 15 residues. Germline CDR1 SGHRS, CDR2 YFSETQ. This chain's CDR3 is CASSLAGQVQETQYF. CDR3 nucleotides: TGCGCCAGCAGCTTGGCAGGACAGGTACAAGAGACCCAGTACTTC. The variable domain in full, completed from reference TRBV5-1 and TRBJ2-5, reads KAGVTQTPRYLIKTRGQQVTLSCSPISGHRSVSWYQQTPGQGLQFLFEYFSETQRNKGNFPGRFSGRQFSNSRSEMNVSTLELGDSALYLCASSLAGQVQETQYFGPGTRLLVL.

The V call is TRBV7-9, the J call TRBJ2-3, with 11 bases lining up with TRBD2. Germline V CDR1 and CDR2: SEHNR, FQNEAQ (reference sequence). The length of the CDR3 is 16 residues. Trimming took 5 bases from V and 6 from J; bases not matched to a gene: 10. CDR3 coding DNA: TGTGCCAGCAGCCGGCGTAGTAGCGGGGGGGCTGATACGCAGTATTTT. Its translation is CASSRRSSGGADTQYF.

The rearrangement links TRBV5-8 to TRBJ1-2, with a possible D match to TRBD1 (5 bases). Germline V lookup: CDR1 SGHTS, CDR2 YDEGEE. The CDR3 is 12 residues long. The V end lost 1 base, the J end lost 7 bases, and 8 bases lay between the germline ends. The CDR3 loop reads CASSLLRGGYTF. DNA for the CDR3: TGTGCCAGCAGCTTGCTGAGGGGTGGCTACACCTTC.

This sequence joins TRBV29-1 and TRBJ2-3; 10 positions agree with TRBD2. Germline loops: CDR1 SQVTM, CDR2 ANQGSEA. V dropped 5 bases and J dropped 0; count of bases not matched to a gene: 2. The CDR3 is 14 residues long. The CDR3 region is CSVTSGASTDTQYF. The CDR3 nucleotides are TGCAGCGTTACTAGCGGGGCTAGCACAGATACGCAGTATTTT.

This chain uses TRBV11-2 with TRBJ2-1; TRBD2 aligns across 7 bases. The CDR3 has 14 residues. The V segment lost 3 bases and the J segment 9 bases; nucleotides outside the gene matches: 8. The germline V gene encodes CDR1 SGHAT and CDR2 FQNNGV. The CDR3 coding sequence is TGTGCCAGCAGCTTTCGGCTAGCGGAGGGTGAGCAGTTCTTC. Translating it yields CASSFRLAEGEQFF. Full variable domain (missing parts from reference TRBV11-2 and TRBJ2-1): EAGVAQSPRYKIIEKRQSVAFWCNPISGHATLYWYQQILGQGPKLLIQFQNNGVVDDSQLPKDRFSAERLKGVDSTLKIQPAKLEDSAVYLCASSFRLAEGEQFFGPGTRLTVL.

The CDR3 protein is CASSAPGVTSGNTIYF. The CDR3 DNA sequence: TGTGCCAGCAGCGCCCCGGGGGTCACCTCTGGAAACACCATATATTTT. V is TRBV28 and J is TRBJ1-3; D may be TRBD1 (5 bases). CDR1 MDHEN and CDR2 SYDVKM come from the germline V gene. This CDR3 is 16 amino acids long. Deletions cut 6 bases from V and 0 bases from J, with 15 bases between.

This clone was recorded only once. The V call is TRBV30, the J call TRBJ2-3; tentative D call: TRBD2 (5 bases). The V and J ends lost 1 base and 3 bases respectively, with 17 bases between them. This CDR3 region has 16 residues. CDR1 is GTSNPN and CDR2 is SVGIG in the germline V gene (reference sequence). CDR3 nucleotides: TGTGCCTGGAGTGACCTACCCCGGGATGAGACAGATACGCAGTATTTT. It yields the protein CAWSDLPRDETDTQYF.

In its sample, this clone was seen once. This chain joins TRBV7-2 and TRBJ1-1, with 8 nucleotides matching TRBD1. The V segment lost 4 bases and the J segment 5 bases; nucleotides outside the gene matches: 9. CDR3 length equals 15 residues. Per germline, CDR1 SGHTA and CDR2 FQGNSA. In nucleotides, the CDR3 is TGTGCCAGCAGCTGGTATGGACAGGGATTAACTGAAGCTTTCTTT. Its translation is CASSWYGQGLTEAFF.

This clone was observed a single time. The CDR3 nucleotides are TGTGCCAGCAGCCATGGGCGGGAGGTCATCACCGGGGAGCTGTTTTTT. Translation: CASSHGREVITGELFF. J is TRBJ2-2 and V is TRBV3-1 (or the pseudogene TRBV3-2); 8 bases are a match to TRBD2. The V gene end was trimmed by 3 bases and the J gene end by 4 bases; junction bases not matched to a gene: 7. The germline V gene has CDR1 LGHDT and CDR2 YNNKEL (reference sequence). CDR3 length: 16 amino acids.

This clone was found a few times. The rearrangement uses TRBV2 and TRBJ2-5, with 12 bases that match TRBD2. The length of the CDR3 is 16 residues. V lost 6 bases and J lost 4; bases outside the gene matches: 9. Germline V CDR1 and CDR2: SNHLY, FYNNEI. This CDR3 reads CASRSPSGGATETQYF. The CDR3 DNA is TGTGCCAGCAGATCACCTAGCGGGGGGGCCACAGAGACCCAGTACTTC.

This clone was seen once. This chain joins TRBV6-6 and TRBJ2-1, with D tentatively TRBD2 (5 bases). Germline assignment: CDR1 MNHNY and CDR2 SVGAGI (reference sequence). Trimming took off 7 bases at V and 3 bases at J, with 10 bases between the two ends. CDR3 length: 13 residues. DNA of the CDR3: TGTGCCAGCAAAAACCGGGACTACAATGAGCAGTTCTTC. This codes for CASKNRDYNEQFF.

The CDR3 coding sequence is TGTGCCTGGAGTACAGACTACTCTGGAAACACCATATATTTT. It codes for CAWSTDYSGNTIYF. This rearrangement joins TRBV30 to TRBJ1-3; D unresolved. Per germline, CDR1 GTSNPN and CDR2 SVGIG (reference sequence). This CDR3 is 14 amino acids long. V was shortened by 2 bases and J by 0 bases, with 8 bases between the two germline ends.

This chain joins TRBV5-8 and TRBJ1-5; TRBD1 agrees at 12 bases. V shed 3 bases, J shed 7 bases, and the junction held 11 bases outside the gene matches. The CDR3 has 17 residues. The germline V gene has CDR1 SGHTS and CDR2 YDEGEE. The CDR3 bases are TGTGCCAGCAGCTACGCCGGGACAGGGGGCGCCGGGCAGCCCCAGCATTTT. This sequence encodes CASSYAGTGGAGQPQHF.

The chain recombines TRBV5-1 with TRBJ2-4; D is undetermined. The CDR3 contains 14 residues. The V gene lost 0 bases and the J gene lost 9 bases, with 13 bases spanning the gap. Per germline, CDR1 SGHRS and CDR2 YFSETQ. The CDR3 is CASSLEGPSAIQYF. DNA for the CDR3: TGCGCCAGCAGCTTGGAGGGTCCGTCGGCCATTCAGTACTTC.

This chain joins TRBV6-6 and TRBJ2-7; no definite D call. The CDR3 is 15 amino acids. V lost 3 bases, J lost 0 bases, and 12 bases lay in between. Germline V CDR1 and CDR2: MNHNY, SVGAGI (reference sequence). The CDR3 nucleotides read TGTGCCAGCAGTTATGGCTCTCGGAGCTCCTACGAGCAGTACTTC. Translated: CASSYGSRSSYEQYF.

The chain uses TRBV12-3 or TRBV12-4 and TRBJ1-2, with D uncertain. Trimming removed 7 bases from V and 6 bases from J, with 15 bases in between. CDR3 length: 13 residues. The CDR3 coding sequence is TGTGCCAGCACCTTCCGGACGGAGCATGGCTACACCTTC. It encodes CASTFRTEHGYTF.

This chain links TRBV7-6 with TRBJ2-1; D is perhaps TRBD1 (6 bases). This CDR3 is 17 amino acids long. From germline, CDR1 is SGHVS and CDR2 FNYEAQ. The V end was cut by 1 base, the J end by 3 bases, with 16 bases between. DNA for the CDR3: TGTGCCAGCAGCTTAGGGGTCTTGGGGGCCGGCTACAATGAGCAGTTCTTC. It is translated as CASSLGVLGAGYNEQFF.